Below are 7 T cell receptor beta chains sequenced from a single sample in a study of T cells in Graves' hyperthyroidism and ophthalmopathy. The investigators amplified TCR beta CDR3 regions from RNA transcripts. The HTBI primer set drove a first-round RT-PCR of the TCR CDR3. TCRdb called the multiplex PCR reads again in MiXCR, with one record for every CDR3 protein. The table lists about 590,000 distinct CDR3 sequences, about 15% of them singletons. Material: blood. These receptors were taken from a woman aged 25 to 39 with Graves' hyperthyroidism.

This clonotype was seen many times. This chain links TRBV28 with TRBJ2-4; TRBD1 agrees at 9 bases. Germline V gene data show CDR1 as MDHEN and CDR2 as SYDVKM. The trim removed 8 bases at V and 1 base at J, leaving 15 bases unmatched. The CDR3 consists of 18 residues. The CDR3 bases are TGTGCCAGCGGGCGAACAGGGGGCCTTTTCGAGGCCAAAAACATTCAGTACTTC. It is translated as CASGRTGGLFEAKNIQYF.

This clonotype showed up just a few times. The V gene is TRBV2, the J gene TRBJ1-1, with D possibly TRBD1 on 6 matching bases. The CDR3 extends over 12 amino acids. Trimming cost V 7 bases and J 11 bases, with 17 bases left between them. CDR1 and CDR2 from the germline V gene are SNHLY and FYNNEI. In nucleotides, the CDR3 is TGTGCCAGCACCTACAGGGAAACGGTGGCTTTCTTT. It encodes CASTYRETVAFF.

This clonotype occurred a few times. The chain recombines TRBV11-2 with TRBJ2-7; D may be TRBD2 (7 bases). CDR1 and CDR2 from the germline V gene are SGHAT and FQNNGV. V was pared by 1 base and J by 4 bases, with 14 bases between. The CDR3 has 15 amino acids. This CDR3 reads CASSLGRGGAYEQYF. CDR3 sequence (DNA): TGTGCCAGCAGCTTAGGGAGGGGGGGGGCTTACGAGCAGTACTTC.

The table lists this clonotype with many counts. The chain uses TRBV12-3 or TRBV12-4 and TRBJ2-7, with 12 bases aligning to TRBD2. The CDR3 consists of 15 residues. V shed 5 bases and J 1 base; nucleotides not matched to a gene: 3. CDR3 nucleotide sequence: TGTGCCAGCAGTCCTAGCGGGAGGGGATCCTACGAGCAGTACTTC. The encoded protein is CASSPSGRGSYEQYF.

This clonotype was counted ten times or more. The rearrangement links TRBV7-2 to TRBJ1-5; D is undetermined. Trimming cost V 2 bases and J 4 bases, with 12 bases left between them. This CDR3 has 15 residues. CDR1 and CDR2 from the germline V gene are SGHTA and FQGNSA. The CDR3 protein is CASSLNRERNQPQHF. CDR3 bases: TGTGCCAGCAGCTTAAATCGGGAGCGGAATCAGCCCCAGCATTTT.

The chain has TRBV4-1 and TRBJ2-2; D is possibly TRBD1 (5 bases). Germline loops: CDR1 MGHRA, CDR2 YSYEKL. CDR3 size: 17 residues. The ends were cut back, 4 bases at V and 5 bases at J, with 20 bases in the middle. The CDR3 loop is CASSPGRARIMTGELFF. The CDR3 DNA reads as TGCGCCAGCAGCCCTGGCAGGGCCCGGATAATGACCGGGGAGCTGTTTTTT.

This clonotype showed up many times. The chain combines TRBV6-1 with TRBJ2-3; no firm D call. This CDR3 spans 14 amino acids. V lost 5 bases to trimming and J lost 0 bases, with 9 bases between them. From germline, CDR1 is MNHNS and CDR2 SASEGT. The CDR3 nucleotides are TGTGCCAGCAGTCCGGTCGCTAGCACAGATACGCAGTATTTT. It yields the protein CASSPVASTDTQYF.